A selection of T cell receptor beta chains follows, all from one sample in a study of blood T cells in healthy people across ages. One entry per CDR3 protein results from TCRdb running MiXCR on the 5' RACE reads. Found here are almost 300,000 distinct CDR3 sequences, around 30% of them singletons; the top ten hold over 25%. Sequencing input: blood. These receptor sequences come from a woman aged 70-85 years in good health. The CDR3 runs from the conserved cysteine through the conserved F or W. A D gene is named only where the DNA matches it firmly. Expanded clones are given a class, and other clones once, few, many or no size at all.

length	D	V	J	size	CDR3	DNA
14	.	TRBV5-6	TRBJ2-2	.	CASSWAARSGELFF	TGTGCCAGCAGCTGGGCGGCGCGTTCCGGGGAGCTGTTTTTT
18	TRBD2	TRBV27	TRBJ2-1	few	CASSLTGPREGRNNEQFF	TGTGCCAGCAGTTTAACAGGTCCGCGGGAGGGCCGAAACAATGAGCAGTTCTTC
15	.	TRBV4-2	TRBJ2-7	.	CASSQDRDIRYEQYF	TGTGCCAGCAGCCAAGATAGGGACATCCGCTACGAGCAGTACTTC
14	.	TRBV20-1	TRBJ2-7	.	CSARDPTAAYEQYF	TGCAGTGCTAGAGATCCCACAGCCGCCTACGAGCAGTACTTC
13	.	TRBV14	TRBJ1-4	few	CASSRSRNEKLFF	TGTGCCAGCAGCCGTTCTCGAAATGAAAAACTGTTTTTT
14	TRBD1	TRBV6-6	TRBJ1-1	few	CASITGTANTEAFF	TGTGCCAGCATAACAGGGACAGCCAACACTGAAGCTTTCTTT
13	.	TRBV7-2	TRBJ1-2	.	CASLRRGLGGYTF	TGTGCCAGCCTCAGGAGGGGGTTGGGAGGCTACACCTTC
14	.	TRBV28	TRBJ1-4	few	CASRVELGNEKLFF	TGTGCCAGCAGGGTAGAGTTGGGTAATGAAAAACTGTTTTTT
13	TRBD1	TRBV7-3	TRBJ1-1	.	CASSPGTGGLAFF	TGTGCCAGCAGCCCCGGGACAGGGGGCTTAGCTTTCTTT
14	TRBD2	TRBV5-1	TRBJ2-1	once	CASSLTSGSNEQFF	TGCGCCAGCAGCTTGACTAGCGGGAGCAATGAGCAGTTCTTC
15	.	TRBV20-1	TRBJ1-1	few	CSARDPARGGTEAFF	TGCAGTGCTAGAGATCCGGCCAGGGGTGGCACTGAAGCTTTCTTT
16	TRBD2	TRBV7-3	TRBJ2-2	.	CASSQSGRANTGELFF	TGTGCCAGCAGCCAGAGCGGGAGGGCGAACACCGGGGAGCTGTTTTTT
16	.	TRBV9	TRBJ1-5	.	CASSVDGASLNQPQHF	TGTGCCAGCAGCGTAGATGGGGCCTCCCTCAATCAGCCCCAGCATTTT